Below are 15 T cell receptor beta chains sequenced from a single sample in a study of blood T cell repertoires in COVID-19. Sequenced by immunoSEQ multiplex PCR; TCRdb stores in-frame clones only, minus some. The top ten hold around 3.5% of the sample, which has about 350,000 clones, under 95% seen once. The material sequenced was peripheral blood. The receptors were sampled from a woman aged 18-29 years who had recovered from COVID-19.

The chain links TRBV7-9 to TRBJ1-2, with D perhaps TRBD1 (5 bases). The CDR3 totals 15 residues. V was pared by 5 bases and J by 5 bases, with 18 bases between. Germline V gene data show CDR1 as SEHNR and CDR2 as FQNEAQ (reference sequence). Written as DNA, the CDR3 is TGTGCCAGCAGCCCGGGGGGGTACTTGTGGTATGGCTACACCTTC. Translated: CASSPGGYLWYGYTF.

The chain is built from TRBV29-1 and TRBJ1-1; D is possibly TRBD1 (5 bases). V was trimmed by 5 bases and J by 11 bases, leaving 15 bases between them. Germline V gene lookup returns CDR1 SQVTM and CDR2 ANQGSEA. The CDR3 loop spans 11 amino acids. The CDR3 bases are TGCAGCGTTTCCAAGGGGTCAGGGGCTTTCTTT. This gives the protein CSVSKGSGAFF.

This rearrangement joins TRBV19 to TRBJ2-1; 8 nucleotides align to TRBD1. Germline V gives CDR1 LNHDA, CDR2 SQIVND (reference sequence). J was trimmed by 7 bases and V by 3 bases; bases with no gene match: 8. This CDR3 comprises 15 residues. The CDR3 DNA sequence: TGTGCCAGTAGTATCGGTCAGGGGGCAGGGAATGAGCAGTTCTTC. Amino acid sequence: CASSIGQGAGNEQFF. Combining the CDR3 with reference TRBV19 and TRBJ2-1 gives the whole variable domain DGGITQSPKYLFRKEGQNVTLSCEQNLNHDAMYWYRQDPGQGLRLIYYSQIVNDFQKGDIAEGYSVSREKKESFPLTVTSAQKNPTAFYLCASSIGQGAGNEQFFGPGTRLTVL.

Here the CDR3 DNA reads TGTGCCAGCAGTTACACGTACCGACAGGACTACGAGCAGTACGTC. Residues: CASSYTYRQDYEQYV. This chain connects TRBV6-2 or TRBV6-3 to TRBJ2-7, with D tentatively TRBD1 (6 bases). The CDR3 contains 15 residues. V was cut by 2 bases and J by 3 bases, with 14 bases left in between. Germline-derived CDR1 and CDR2 are MNHEY and SVGEGT.

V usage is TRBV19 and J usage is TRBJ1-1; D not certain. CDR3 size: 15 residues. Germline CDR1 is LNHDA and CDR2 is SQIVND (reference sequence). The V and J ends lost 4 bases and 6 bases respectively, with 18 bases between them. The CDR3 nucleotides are TGTGCCAGTAGTAGTGCGACGGGAGGTTGGGCTGAAGCTTTCTTT. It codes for CASSSATGGWAEAFF.

The CDR3 protein is CASSFTPNLGLAGGLTDTQYF. The CDR3 DNA follows: TGTGCCAGCAGTTTCACACCCAACCTCGGACTAGCGGGAGGCCTGACAGATACGCAGTATTTT. The V gene is TRBV6-2 or TRBV6-3, the J gene TRBJ2-3, with TRBD2 matching 14 bases. V trimming: 4 bases; J trimming: 3 bases; junction bases outside the gene matches: 18. CDR1 is MNHEY, CDR2 SVGEGT, per germline. This CDR3 spans 21 amino acids.

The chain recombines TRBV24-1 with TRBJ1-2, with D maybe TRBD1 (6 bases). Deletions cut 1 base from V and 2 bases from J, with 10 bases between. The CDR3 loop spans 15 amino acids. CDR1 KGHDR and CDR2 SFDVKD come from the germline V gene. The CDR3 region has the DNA TGTGCCACCAGTGATTTCCCCAGGGGAAACTATGGCTACACCTTC. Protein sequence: CATSDFPRGNYGYTF.

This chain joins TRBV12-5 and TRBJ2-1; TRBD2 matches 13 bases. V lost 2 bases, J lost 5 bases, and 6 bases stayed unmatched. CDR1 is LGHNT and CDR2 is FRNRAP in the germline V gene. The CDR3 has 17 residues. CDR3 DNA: TGTGCTAGTGGTTTGAACGGACTAGCGGGAGTTAACAATGAGCAGTTCTTC. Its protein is CASGLNGLAGVNNEQFF.

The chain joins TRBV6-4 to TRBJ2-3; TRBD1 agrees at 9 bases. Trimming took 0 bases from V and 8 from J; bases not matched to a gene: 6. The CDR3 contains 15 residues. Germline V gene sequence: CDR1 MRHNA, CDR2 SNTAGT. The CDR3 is CASSDSRQGEGTQYF. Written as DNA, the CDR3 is TGTGCCAGCAGTGACTCCAGACAGGGGGAGGGTACGCAGTATTTT.

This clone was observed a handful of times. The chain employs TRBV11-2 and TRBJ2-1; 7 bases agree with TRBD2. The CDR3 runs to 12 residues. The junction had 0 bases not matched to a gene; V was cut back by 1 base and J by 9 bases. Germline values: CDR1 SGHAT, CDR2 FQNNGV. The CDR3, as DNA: TGTGCCAGCAGCTTAGCGGGAGGTGAGCAGTTCTTC. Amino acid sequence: CASSLAGGEQFF.

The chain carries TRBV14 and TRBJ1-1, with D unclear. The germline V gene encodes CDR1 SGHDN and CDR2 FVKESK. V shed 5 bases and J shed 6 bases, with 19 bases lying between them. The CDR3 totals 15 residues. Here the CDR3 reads CASSIRWLGSAEAFF. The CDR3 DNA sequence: TGTGCCAGCAGCATCCGATGGTTAGGGAGTGCTGAAGCTTTCTTT.

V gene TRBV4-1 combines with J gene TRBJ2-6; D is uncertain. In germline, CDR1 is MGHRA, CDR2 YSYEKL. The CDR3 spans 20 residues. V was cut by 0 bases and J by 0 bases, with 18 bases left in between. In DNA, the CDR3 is TGCGCCAGCAGCCAAGATCTACTCGCTACAGCCCCCTCTGGGGCCAACGTCCTGACTTTC. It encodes CASSQDLLATAPSGANVLTF.

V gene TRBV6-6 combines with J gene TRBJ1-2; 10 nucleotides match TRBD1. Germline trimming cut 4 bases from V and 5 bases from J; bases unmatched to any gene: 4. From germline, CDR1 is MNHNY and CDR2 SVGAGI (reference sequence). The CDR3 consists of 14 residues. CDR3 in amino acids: CASSFGQGGYGYTF. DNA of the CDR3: TGTGCCAGCAGTTTCGGACAGGGGGGGTATGGCTACACCTTC.

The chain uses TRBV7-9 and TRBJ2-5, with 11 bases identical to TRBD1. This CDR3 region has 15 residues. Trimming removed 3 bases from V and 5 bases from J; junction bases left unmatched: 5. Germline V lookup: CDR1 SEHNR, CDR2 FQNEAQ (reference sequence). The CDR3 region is CASSFGDRGIETQYF. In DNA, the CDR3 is TGTGCCAGCAGCTTTGGGGACAGGGGGATCGAGACCCAGTACTTC.

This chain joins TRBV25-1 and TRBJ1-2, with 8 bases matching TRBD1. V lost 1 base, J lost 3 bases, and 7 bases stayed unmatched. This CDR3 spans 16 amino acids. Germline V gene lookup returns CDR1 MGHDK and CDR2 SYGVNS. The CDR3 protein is CASSEWGDRRHYGYTF. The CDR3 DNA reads TGTGCCAGCAGTGAATGGGGGGACAGGCGCCACTATGGCTACACCTTC.